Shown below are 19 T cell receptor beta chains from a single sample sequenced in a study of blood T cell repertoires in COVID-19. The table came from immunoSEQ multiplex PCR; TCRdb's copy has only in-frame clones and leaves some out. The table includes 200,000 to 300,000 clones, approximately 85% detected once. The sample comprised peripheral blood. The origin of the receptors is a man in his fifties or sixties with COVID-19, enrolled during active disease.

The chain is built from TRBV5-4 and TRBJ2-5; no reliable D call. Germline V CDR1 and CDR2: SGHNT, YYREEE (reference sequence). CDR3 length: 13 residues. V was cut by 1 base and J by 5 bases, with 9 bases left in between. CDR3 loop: CASSLRFGETQYF. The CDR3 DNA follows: TGTGCCAGCAGCTTGAGGTTCGGGGAGACCCAGTACTTC.

In nucleotides, the CDR3 is TGTGCCAGCAGCAATGCTCCGGGACAGGGTTTCTACGAGCAGTACTTC. Translated, it gives CASSNAPGQGFYEQYF. V and J are TRBV6-6 and TRBJ2-7; TRBD1 aligns across 9 bases. Germline lookup yields CDR1 MNHNY and CDR2 SVGAGI (reference sequence). This CDR3 region has 16 residues. Losses at the gene ends were 6 bases for V and 3 bases for J; bases not matched to a gene: 12.

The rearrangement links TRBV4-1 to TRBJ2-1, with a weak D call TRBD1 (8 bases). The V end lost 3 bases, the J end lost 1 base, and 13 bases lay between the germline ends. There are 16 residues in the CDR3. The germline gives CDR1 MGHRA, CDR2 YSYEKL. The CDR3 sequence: CASSHTGGVSYNEQFF. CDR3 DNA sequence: TGCGCCAGCAGCCACACAGGGGGGGTTTCCTACAATGAGCAGTTCTTC.

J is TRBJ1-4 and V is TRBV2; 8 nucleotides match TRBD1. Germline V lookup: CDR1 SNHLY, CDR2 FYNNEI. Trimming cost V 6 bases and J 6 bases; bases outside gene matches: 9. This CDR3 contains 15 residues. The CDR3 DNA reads TGTGCCAGCAGCAAGAGGACAGGGCGGGATGAAAAACTGTTTTTT. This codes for CASSKRTGRDEKLFF.

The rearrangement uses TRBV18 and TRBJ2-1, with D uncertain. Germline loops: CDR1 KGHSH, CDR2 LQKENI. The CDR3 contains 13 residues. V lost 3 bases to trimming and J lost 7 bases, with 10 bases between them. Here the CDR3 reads CASSPTDKNEQFF. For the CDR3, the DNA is TGTGCCAGCTCACCCACTGACAAAAATGAGCAGTTCTTC.

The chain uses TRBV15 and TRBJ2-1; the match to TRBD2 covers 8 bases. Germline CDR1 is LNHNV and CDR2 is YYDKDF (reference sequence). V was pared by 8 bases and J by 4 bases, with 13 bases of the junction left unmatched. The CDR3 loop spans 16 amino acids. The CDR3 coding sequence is TGTGCCACCTATGGAGGGGCGGGGGGCTTTTACAATGAGCAGTTCTTC. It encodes CATYGGAGGFYNEQFF.

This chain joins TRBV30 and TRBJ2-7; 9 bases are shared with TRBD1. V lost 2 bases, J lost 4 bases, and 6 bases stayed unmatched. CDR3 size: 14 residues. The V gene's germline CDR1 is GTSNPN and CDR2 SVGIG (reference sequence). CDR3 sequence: CAWSLTGGLYEQYF. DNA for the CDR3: TGTGCCTGGAGTCTAACAGGGGGCCTGTACGAGCAGTACTTC.

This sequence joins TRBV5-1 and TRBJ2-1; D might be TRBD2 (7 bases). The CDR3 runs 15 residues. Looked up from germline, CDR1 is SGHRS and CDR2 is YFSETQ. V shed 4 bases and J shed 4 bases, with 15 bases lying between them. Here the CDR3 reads CASSPSGGRYNEQFF. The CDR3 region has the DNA TGCGCCAGCAGCCCTTCCGGGGGGCGGTACAATGAGCAGTTCTTC.

This chain's CDR3 is CASRSGASTDTQYF. The CDR3 DNA sequence: TGTGCCTCCAGGTCAGGGGCCAGCACAGATACGCAGTATTTT. This sequence joins TRBV28 and TRBJ2-3; D perhaps matches TRBD1 (6 bases). Germline CDR1 reads MDHEN; CDR2 reads SYDVKM. Deletions cut 11 bases from V and 0 bases from J, with 15 bases between. The CDR3 spans 14 residues.

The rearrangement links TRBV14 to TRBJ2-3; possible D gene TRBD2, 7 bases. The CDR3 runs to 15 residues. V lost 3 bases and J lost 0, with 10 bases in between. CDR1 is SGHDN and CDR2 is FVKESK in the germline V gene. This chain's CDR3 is CASSQRGLSTDTQYF. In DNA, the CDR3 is TGTGCCAGCAGCCAGCGGGGGCTTAGCACAGATACGCAGTATTTT.

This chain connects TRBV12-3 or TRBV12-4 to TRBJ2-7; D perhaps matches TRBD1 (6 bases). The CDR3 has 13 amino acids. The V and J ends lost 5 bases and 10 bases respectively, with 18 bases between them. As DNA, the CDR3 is TGTGCCAGCAGTAACGGACAGAACGTCCCTCAGTACTTC. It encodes CASSNGQNVPQYF.

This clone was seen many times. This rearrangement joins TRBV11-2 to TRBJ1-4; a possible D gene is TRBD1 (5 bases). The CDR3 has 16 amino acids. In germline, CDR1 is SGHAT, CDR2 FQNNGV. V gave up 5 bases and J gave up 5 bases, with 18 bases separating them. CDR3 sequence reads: CASSRIAGRTNEKLFF. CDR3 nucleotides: TGTGCCAGCAGCCGAATTGCCGGACGGACAAATGAAAAACTGTTTTTT.

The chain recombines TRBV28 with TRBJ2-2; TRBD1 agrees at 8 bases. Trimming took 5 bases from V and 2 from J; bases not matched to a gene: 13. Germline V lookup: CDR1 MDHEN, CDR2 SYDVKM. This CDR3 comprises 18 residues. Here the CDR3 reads CASSPSSGQGPNTGELFF. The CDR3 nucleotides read TGTGCCAGCAGTCCTAGCTCCGGACAGGGCCCTAACACCGGGGAGCTGTTTTTT.

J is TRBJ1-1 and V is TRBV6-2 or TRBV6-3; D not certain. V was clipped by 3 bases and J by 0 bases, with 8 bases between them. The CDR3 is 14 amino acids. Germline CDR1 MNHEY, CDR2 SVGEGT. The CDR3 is CASSYGRMNTEAFF. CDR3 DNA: TGTGCCAGCAGTTATGGCAGAATGAACACTGAAGCTTTCTTT.

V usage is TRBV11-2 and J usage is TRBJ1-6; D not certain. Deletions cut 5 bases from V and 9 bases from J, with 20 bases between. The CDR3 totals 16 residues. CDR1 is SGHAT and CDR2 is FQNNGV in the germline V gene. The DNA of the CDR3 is TGTGCCAGCAGCGACCCGAAGAGGGAACCGGGTTCACCCCTCCACTTT. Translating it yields CASSDPKREPGSPLHF.

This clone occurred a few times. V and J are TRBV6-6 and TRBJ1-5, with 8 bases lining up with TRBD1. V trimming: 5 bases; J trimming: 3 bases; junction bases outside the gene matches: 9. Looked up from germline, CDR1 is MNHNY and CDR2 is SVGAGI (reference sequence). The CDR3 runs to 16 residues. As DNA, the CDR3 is TGTGCCAGCAGTCCCAGGGGGCCGAGTATCAATCAGCCCCAGCATTTT. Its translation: CASSPRGPSINQPQHF.

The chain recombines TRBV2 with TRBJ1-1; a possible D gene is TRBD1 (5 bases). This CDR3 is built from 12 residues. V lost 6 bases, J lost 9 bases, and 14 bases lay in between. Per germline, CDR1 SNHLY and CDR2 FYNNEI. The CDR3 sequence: CASSRDRPQAFF. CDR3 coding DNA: TGTGCCAGCAGCCGAGACAGACCTCAAGCTTTCTTT.

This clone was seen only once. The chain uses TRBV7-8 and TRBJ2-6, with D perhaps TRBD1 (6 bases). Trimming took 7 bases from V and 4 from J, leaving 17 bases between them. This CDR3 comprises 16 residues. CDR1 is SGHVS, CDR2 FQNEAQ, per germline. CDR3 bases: TGTGCCAGCATTCACTTAGGGGGAAAAGGGGCCAACGTCCTGACTTTC. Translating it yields CASIHLGGKGANVLTF. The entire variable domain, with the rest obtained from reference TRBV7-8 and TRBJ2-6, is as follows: GAGVSQSPRYKVAKRGQDVALRCDPISGHVSLFWYQQALGQGPEFLTYFQNEAQLDKSGLPSDRFFAERPEGSVSTLKIQRTQQEDSAVYLCASIHLGGKGANVLTFGAGSRLTVL.

The CDR3 is CASSPLWGGARDEQFF. As DNA, the CDR3 is TGTGCCAGCAGCCCCCTTTGGGGCGGGGCTAGGGATGAGCAGTTCTTC. This chain joins TRBV14 and TRBJ2-1; D might be TRBD2 (6 bases). This CDR3 has 16 amino acids. Trimming pared 4 bases from V and 8 bases from J, leaving 21 bases between. The germline gives CDR1 SGHDN, CDR2 FVKESK.